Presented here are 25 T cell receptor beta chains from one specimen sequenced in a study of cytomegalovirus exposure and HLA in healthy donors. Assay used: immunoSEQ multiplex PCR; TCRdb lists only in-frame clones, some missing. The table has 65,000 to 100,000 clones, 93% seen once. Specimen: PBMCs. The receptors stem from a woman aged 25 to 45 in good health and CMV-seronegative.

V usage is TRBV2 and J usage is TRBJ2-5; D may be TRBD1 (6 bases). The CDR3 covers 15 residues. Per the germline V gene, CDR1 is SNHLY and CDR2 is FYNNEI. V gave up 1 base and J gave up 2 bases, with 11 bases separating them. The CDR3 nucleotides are TGTGCCAGCAGTGAAGTGGGGGCAGTACAAGAGACCCAGTACTTC. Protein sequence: CASSEVGAVQETQYF.

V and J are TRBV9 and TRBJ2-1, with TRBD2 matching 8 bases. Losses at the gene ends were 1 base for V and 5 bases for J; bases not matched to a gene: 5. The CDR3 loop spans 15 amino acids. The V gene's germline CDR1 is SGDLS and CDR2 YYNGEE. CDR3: CASSVLAGVNNEQFF. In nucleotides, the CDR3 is TGTGCCAGCAGCGTACTAGCGGGCGTGAACAATGAGCAGTTCTTC.

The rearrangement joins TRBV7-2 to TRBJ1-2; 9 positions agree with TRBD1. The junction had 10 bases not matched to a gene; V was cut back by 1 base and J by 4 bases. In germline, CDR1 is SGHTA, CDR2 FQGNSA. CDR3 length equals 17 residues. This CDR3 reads CASSLGDRGEVSYGYTF. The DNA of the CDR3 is TGTGCCAGCAGCTTAGGTGACAGGGGGGAGGTAAGCTATGGCTACACCTTC.

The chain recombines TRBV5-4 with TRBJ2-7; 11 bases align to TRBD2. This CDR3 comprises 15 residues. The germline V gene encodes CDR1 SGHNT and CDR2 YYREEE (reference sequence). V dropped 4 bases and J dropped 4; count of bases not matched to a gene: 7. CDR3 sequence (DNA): TGTGCCAGCAGCACGGGACTAGCGGAACTTTACGAGCAGTACTTC. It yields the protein CASSTGLAELYEQYF. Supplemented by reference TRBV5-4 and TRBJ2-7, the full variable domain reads ETGVTQSPTHLIKTRGQQVTLRCSSQSGHNTVSWYQQALGQGPQFIFQYYREEENGRGNFPPRFSGLQFPNYSSELNVNALELDDSALYLCASSTGLAELYEQYFGPGTRLTVT.

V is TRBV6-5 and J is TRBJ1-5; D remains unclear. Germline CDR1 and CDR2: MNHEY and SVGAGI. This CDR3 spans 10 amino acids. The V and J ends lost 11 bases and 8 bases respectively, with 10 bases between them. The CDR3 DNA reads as TGTGCCGCAGGAGCGGAGCCCCAGCATTTT. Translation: CAAGAEPQHF.

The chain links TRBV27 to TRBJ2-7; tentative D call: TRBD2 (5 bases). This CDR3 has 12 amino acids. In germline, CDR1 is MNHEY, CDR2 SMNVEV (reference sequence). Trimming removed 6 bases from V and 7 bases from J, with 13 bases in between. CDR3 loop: CASSMPRGEQYF. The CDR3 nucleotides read TGTGCCAGCAGCATGCCCCGAGGGGAGCAGTACTTC.

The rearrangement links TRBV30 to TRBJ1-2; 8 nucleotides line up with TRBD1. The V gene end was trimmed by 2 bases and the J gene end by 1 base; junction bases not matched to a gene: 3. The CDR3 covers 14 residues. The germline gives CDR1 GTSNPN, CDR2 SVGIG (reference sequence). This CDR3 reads CAWSRDRLNYGYTF. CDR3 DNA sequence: TGTGCCTGGAGTCGGGACAGGCTTAACTATGGCTACACCTTC.

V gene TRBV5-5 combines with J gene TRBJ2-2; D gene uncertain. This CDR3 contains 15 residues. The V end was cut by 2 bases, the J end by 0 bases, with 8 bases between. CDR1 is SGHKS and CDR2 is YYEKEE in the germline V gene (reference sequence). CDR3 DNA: TGTGCCAGCAGCTTCTTACAGACGAACACCGGGGAGCTGTTTTTT. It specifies CASSFLQTNTGELFF.

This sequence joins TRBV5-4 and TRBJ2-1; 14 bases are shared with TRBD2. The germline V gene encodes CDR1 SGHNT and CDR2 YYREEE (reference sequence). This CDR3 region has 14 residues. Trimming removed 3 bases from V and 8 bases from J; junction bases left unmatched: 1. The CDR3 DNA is TGTGCCAGCAGCTGGACTAGCGGGAGGTATGAGCAGTTCTTC. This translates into CASSWTSGRYEQFF.

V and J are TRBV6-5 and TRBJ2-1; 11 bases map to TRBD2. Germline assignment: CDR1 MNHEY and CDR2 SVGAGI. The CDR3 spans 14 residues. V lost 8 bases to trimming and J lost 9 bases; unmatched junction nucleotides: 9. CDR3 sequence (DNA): TGTGCCAGCGGGAGAAGGACTAGCGGGCTTGAGCAGTTCTTC. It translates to CASGRRTSGLEQFF.

The CDR3 bases are TGCGCCAGCAGCCTCATTACAGGGGATCCCTATGGCTACACCTTC. Translation: CASSLITGDPYGYTF. The rearrangement links TRBV4-1 to TRBJ1-2, with 7 positions matching TRBD1. Germline CDR1 and CDR2: MGHRA and YSYEKL. The CDR3 totals 15 residues. V shed 4 bases and J 4 bases; nucleotides not matched to a gene: 9.

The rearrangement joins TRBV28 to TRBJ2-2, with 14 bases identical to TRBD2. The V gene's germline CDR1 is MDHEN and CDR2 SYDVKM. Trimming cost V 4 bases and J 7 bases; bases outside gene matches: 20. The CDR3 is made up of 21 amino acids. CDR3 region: CASSSPSRDRGTSGSIGELFF. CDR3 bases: TGTGCCAGCAGTTCTCCAAGCCGGGACAGGGGGACTAGCGGGAGTATCGGGGAGCTGTTTTTT.

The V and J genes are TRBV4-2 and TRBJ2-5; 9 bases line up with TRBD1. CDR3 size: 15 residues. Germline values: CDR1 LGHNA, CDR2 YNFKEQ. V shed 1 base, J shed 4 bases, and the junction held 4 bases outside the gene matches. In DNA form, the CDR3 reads TGTGCCAGCAGCCAAGGGGACAGGGACTTAGAGACCCAGTACTTC. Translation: CASSQGDRDLETQYF.

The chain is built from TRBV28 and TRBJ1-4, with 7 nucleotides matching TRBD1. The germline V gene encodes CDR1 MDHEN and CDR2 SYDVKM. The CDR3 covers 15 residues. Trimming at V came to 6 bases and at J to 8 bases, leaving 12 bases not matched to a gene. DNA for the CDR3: TGTGCCAGCAGCCTCCCCGGGACAGCGAGGGAAAAACTGTTTTTT. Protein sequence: CASSLPGTAREKLFF.

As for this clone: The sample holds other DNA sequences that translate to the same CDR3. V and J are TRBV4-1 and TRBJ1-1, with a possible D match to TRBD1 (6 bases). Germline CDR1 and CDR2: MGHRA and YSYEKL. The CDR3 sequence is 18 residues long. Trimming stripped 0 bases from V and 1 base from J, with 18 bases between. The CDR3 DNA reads TGCGCCAGCAGCCAAGATCCCCAGCCGGACAGCTGGAACACTGAAGCTTTCTTT. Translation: CASSQDPQPDSWNTEAFF.

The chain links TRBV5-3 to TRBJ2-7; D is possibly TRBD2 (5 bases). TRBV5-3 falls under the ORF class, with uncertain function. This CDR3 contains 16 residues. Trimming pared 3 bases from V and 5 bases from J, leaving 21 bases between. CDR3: CARSSFPRCPGNEQYF. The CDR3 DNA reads TGTGCCAGAAGCTCGTTCCCTAGGTGTCCGGGGAACGAGCAGTACTTC.

This CDR3 is CASSSDRLNYGYTF. DNA of the CDR3: TGTGCCAGCAGCTCCGACAGACTTAACTATGGCTACACCTTC. The rearrangement uses TRBV7-9 and TRBJ1-2; possibly TRBD1 for D (5 bases). CDR1 is SEHNR and CDR2 is FQNEAQ in the germline V gene (reference sequence). The ends were cut back, 4 bases at V and 1 base at J, with 10 bases in the middle. This CDR3 region has 14 residues. Full variable domain (missing parts from reference TRBV7-9 and TRBJ1-2): DTGVSQNPRHKITKRGQNVTFRCDPISEHNRLYWYRQTLGQGPEFLTYFQNEAQLEKSRLLSDRFSAERPKGSFSTLEIQRTEQGDSAMYLCASSSDRLNYGYTFGSGTRLTVV.

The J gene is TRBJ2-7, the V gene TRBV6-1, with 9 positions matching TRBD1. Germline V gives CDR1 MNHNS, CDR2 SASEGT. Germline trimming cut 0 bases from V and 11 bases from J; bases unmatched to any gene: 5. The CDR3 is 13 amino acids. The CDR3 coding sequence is TGTGCCAGCAGTGAAGCGGAGGGGACAGGGAAGTACTTC. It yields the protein CASSEAEGTGKYF.

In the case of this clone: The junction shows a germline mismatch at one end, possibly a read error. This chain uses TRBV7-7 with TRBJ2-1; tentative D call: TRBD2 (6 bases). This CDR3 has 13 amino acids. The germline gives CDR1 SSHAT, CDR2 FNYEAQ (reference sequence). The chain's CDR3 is CASSPGRDQEQFF. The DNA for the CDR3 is TGTGCTAGCAGCCCCGGGCGGGATCAGGAGCAGTTCTTC.

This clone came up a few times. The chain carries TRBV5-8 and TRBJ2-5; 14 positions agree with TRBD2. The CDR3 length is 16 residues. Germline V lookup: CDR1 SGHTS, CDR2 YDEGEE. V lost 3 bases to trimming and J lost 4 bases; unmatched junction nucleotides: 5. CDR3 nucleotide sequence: TGTGCCAGCAGCTGGGGGACTAGCGGGAGTGTAGAGACCCAGTACTTC. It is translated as CASSWGTSGSVETQYF. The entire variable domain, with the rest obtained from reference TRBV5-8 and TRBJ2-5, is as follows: EAGVTQSPTHLIKTRGQQATLRCSPISGHTSVYWYQQALGLGLQFLLWYDEGEERNRGNFPPRFSGRQFPNYSSELNVNALELEDSALYLCASSWGTSGSVETQYFGPGTRLLVL.

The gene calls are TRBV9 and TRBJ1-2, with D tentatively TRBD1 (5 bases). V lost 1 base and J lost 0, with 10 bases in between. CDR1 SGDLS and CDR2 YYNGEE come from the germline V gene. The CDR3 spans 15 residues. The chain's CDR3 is CASSVLQDPNYGYTF. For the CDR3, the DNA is TGTGCCAGCAGCGTACTACAGGATCCTAACTATGGCTACACCTTC.

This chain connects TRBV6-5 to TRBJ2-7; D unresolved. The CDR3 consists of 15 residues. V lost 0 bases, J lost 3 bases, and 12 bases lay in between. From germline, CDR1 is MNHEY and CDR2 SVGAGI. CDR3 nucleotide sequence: TGTGCCAGCAGTTACTCGGTACACCTGATCTACGAGCAGTACTTC. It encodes CASSYSVHLIYEQYF.

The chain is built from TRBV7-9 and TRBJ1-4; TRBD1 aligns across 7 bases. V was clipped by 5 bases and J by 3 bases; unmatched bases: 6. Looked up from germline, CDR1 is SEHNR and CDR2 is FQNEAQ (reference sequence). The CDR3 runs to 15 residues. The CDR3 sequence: CASSHDRASNEKLFF. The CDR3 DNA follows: TGTGCCAGCAGCCACGACAGGGCCTCTAATGAAAAACTGTTTTTT.

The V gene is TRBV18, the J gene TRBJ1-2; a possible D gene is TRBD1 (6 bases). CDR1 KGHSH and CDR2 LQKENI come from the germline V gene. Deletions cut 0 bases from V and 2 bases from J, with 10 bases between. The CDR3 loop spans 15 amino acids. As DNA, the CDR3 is TGTGCCAGCTCACCACCGGAGAGGGGGAACTATGGCTACACCTTC. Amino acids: CASSPPERGNYGYTF.

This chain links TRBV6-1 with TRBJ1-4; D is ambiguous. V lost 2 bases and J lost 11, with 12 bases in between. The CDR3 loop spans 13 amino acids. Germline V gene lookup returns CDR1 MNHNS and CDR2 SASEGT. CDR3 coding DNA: TGTGCCAGCAGTGAACTGAGGGCTAGGAAACTGTTTTTT. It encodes CASSELRARKLFF.